This T cell receptor beta chain was obtained from a study of a mutant IDH1 vaccine in newly diagnosed glioma. Study summary: Before enrollment, patients got radiotherapy alone, temozolomide alone, or mostly the combination.

Losses at the gene ends were 3 bases for V and 7 bases for J; bases not matched to a gene: 8. The length of the CDR3 is 16 residues. Germline CDR1 reads MNHEY; CDR2 reads SMNVEV (reference sequence). Sequenced by immunoSEQ multiplex PCR; TCRdb stores in-frame clones only, minus some. The table shows some 100,000 clones, with 83% occurring only once. Time point in this sample: baseline, week 1 (first vaccination visit). Treatment: pre-vaccination baseline after standard-of-care therapy. This chain links TRBV27 with TRBJ1-5, with 11 nucleotides matching TRBD1. The input for sequencing was PBMCs, taken from a glioma patient treated with radiotherapy, temozolomide or both. This TCR derives from a woman between 50 and 59 years old with glioma. CDR3 loop: CASSFSGQGARQPQHF. CDR3 coding DNA: TGTGCCAGCAGTTTCTCTGGACAGGGGGCTAGACAGCCCCAGCATTTT.